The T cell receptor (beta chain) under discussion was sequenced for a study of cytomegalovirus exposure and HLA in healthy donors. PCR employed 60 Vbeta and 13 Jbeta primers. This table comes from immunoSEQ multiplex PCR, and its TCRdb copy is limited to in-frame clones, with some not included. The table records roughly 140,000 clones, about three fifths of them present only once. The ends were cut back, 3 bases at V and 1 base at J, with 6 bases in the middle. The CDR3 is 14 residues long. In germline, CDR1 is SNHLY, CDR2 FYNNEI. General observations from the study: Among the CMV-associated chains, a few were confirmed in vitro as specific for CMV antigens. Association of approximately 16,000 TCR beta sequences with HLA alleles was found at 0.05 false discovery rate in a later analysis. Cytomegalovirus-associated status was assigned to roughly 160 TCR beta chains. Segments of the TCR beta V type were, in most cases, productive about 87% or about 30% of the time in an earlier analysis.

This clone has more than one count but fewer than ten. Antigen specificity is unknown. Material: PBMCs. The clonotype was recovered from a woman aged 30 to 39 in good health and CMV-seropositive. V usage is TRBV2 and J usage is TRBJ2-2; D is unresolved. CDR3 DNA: TGTGCCAGCAGTGACAGGATGAACACCGGGGAGCTGTTTTTT. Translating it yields CASSDRMNTGELFF.